These T cell receptor beta chains were read from a single sample in a study of PD-L1 blockade in urothelial cancer. Produced via immunoSEQ multiplex PCR; TCRdb's table is partial and in-frame only. This table has roughly 100,000 clones, roughly 80% appearing once. Sample: PBMCs, taken around atezolizumab (anti-PD-L1) treatment. These TCRs come from a man between 70 and 80 years old with urothelial cancer. Both conserved end residues are part of each CDR3. D genes are given only for firm matches. Clone size is given for some rows only: seen once, a few or many times, or a class if the clone is expanded.

CASSPGQGPNQPQHF | TGTGCCAGTAGTCCGGGACAGGGGCCTAATCAGCCCCAGCATTTT | TRBV19 | NA | TRBD1 | TRBJ1-5
CASSTRSYFNEQFF | TGTGCCAGTAGTACTAGGTCCTACTTTAATGAGCAGTTCTTC | TRBV19 | NA | NA | TRBJ2-1
CASTHPGSTDTQYF | TGTGCCAGCACCCACCCGGGGAGCACAGATACGCAGTATTTT | TRBV6-1 | NA | NA | TRBJ2-3
CASSEVAYQPQHF | TGTGCCAGCAGTGAAGTAGCGTACCAACCCCAGCATTTT | TRBV6-1 | NA | NA | TRBJ1-5
CASSPQGTVTEAFF | TGTGCCAGCAGCCCTCAAGGGACAGTTACTGAAGCTTTCTTT | TRBV7-3 | NA | TRBD1 | TRBJ1-1
CASSPQAGPYEQYF | TGTGCCAGCAGCCCTCAGGCGGGACCCTACGAGCAGTACTTC | TRBV9 | NA | NA | TRBJ2-7
CASSGVAGGYEQYF | TGTGCCAGCAGTGGGGTAGCGGGGGGCTACGAGCAGTACTTC | TRBV19 | NA | TRBD2 | TRBJ2-7
CAWSPGETQYF | TGTGCCTGGAGCCCAGGGGAGACCCAGTACTTC | TRBV30 | once | NA | TRBJ2-5
CASSHRDSYEQYF | TGTGCCAGCAGCCACCGGGACTCCTACGAGCAGTACTTC | TRBV11-2 | NA | NA | TRBJ2-7
CASSLVVQGSPEAFF | TGTGCCAGCAGCTTAGTAGTTCAGGGGTCCCCTGAAGCTTTCTTT | TRBV7-9 | NA | NA | TRBJ1-1
CASSSNTGTGDTDTQYF | TGCGCCAGCAGCTCCAACACCGGGACAGGGGACACAGATACGCAGTATTTT | TRBV5-1 | NA | TRBD1 | TRBJ2-3
CASSPGGPYEQYF | TGTGCCAGCAGCCCGGGGGGACCCTACGAGCAGTACTTC | TRBV7-3 | NA | TRBD2 | TRBJ2-7
CASSYSGTGASDTQYF | TGTGCCAGCAGTTACTCGGGGACAGGGGCGTCGGATACGCAGTATTTT | TRBV6-5 | NA | TRBD1 | TRBJ2-3
CASSLDFGRNTEAFF | TGTGCCAGCAGCTTAGACTTTGGGAGGAACACTGAAGCTTTCTTT | TRBV7-6 | NA | NA | TRBJ1-1
CASSYGQGSEKLFF | TGTGCCAGCAGTTACGGACAGGGGTCTGAAAAACTGTTTTTT | TRBV6-6 | few | TRBD1 | TRBJ1-4
CASSLSGTGGYEQFF | TGCGCCAGCAGCTTGTCTGGGACAGGGGGCTATGAGCAGTTCTTC | TRBV5-1 | NA | TRBD1 | TRBJ2-1
CAISVSGPGAYNEQFF | TGTGCCATCAGTGTCTCGGGACCAGGGGCCTACAATGAGCAGTTCTTC | TRBV10-3 | NA | NA | TRBJ2-1
CASSDSRESGANVLTF | TGTGCCAGCAGTGACTCGCGAGAATCTGGGGCCAACGTCCTGACTTTC | TRBV6-4 | NA | NA | TRBJ2-6